This T cell receptor beta chain emerged from a study of blood T cells in healthy people across ages. Findings and limits, study-wide: PBMCs left unsorted prevented a conclusive naive versus antigen-experienced comparison. Relative to aged donors, long-lived donors carried more naive CD4+ cells and displayed higher diversity. Age brought a roughly linear fall in TCR beta diversity measured per million T cells.

About this clonotype: Antigen: not known.

Primers used in a second PCR of roughly 6 to 11 cycles were a sample-barcoded 5' primer and a J-beta primer mix. TCRdb re-analysed the 5' RACE reads in MiXCR, keeping a single row per CDR3 protein. The table shows roughly 1.4 million distinct CDR3 sequences, with almost 60% occurring only once. The CDR3 extends over 13 amino acids. V dropped 7 bases and J dropped 7 bases, with 14 bases sitting between them. Germline assignment: CDR1 MNHNY and CDR2 SVGAGI (reference sequence). The source is a man between 18 and 29 years old in good health. The chain couples TRBV6-6 to TRBJ2-1; a weak D match, TRBD1 (5 bases). Sequenced sample: blood. The CDR3: CASTLGRQNEQFF. In nucleotides, the CDR3 is TGTGCCAGCACTCTGGGGCGGCAAAATGAGCAGTTCTTC.